This TCR beta chain was sequenced for a study of beta chain features in type 1 diabetes. General observations from the study: Shortening that was moderate but significant affected the TCRB CDR3s of Type 1 diabetes patients in all four CD4+ subsets.

Worth noting for this clone: The antigen is unknown.

V shed 9 bases and J shed 2 bases, with 15 bases lying between them. The CDR3 runs to 15 residues. CDR1 is SGHRS and CDR2 is YFSETQ in the germline V gene. Sequenced material consisted of expressed TCRB transcripts (all of the isolated RNA was reverse transcribed). The repertoire was sequenced with immunoSEQ multiplex PCR; TCRdb's copy has only in-frame clones and lacks some. The table lists 95,000 to 150,000 clones, around 17% of them singletons. The sequence was obtained from a man aged 30 to 45 with type 1 diabetes. This rearrangement joins TRBV5-1 to TRBJ2-6; a possible D gene is TRBD2 (5 bases). The sequenced sample was central memory CD4+ T cells from blood. Here the CDR3 DNA reads TGCGCCACCCCCGAGGGCACTACTGGGGCCAACGTCCTGACTTTC. Its protein is CATPEGTTGANVLTF.